This T cell receptor beta chain was found in a study of blood T cell repertoires in COVID-19. Study-level information: Collection of acute and convalescent COVID-19 samples took place in the United States, Italy and Spain.

Assay used: immunoSEQ multiplex PCR; TCRdb lists only in-frame clones, some missing. The table shows 150,000 to 200,000 clones, with roughly 85% occurring only once. CDR1 DFQATT and CDR2 SNEGSKA come from the germline V gene (reference sequence). Trimming took 0 bases from V and 7 from J, leaving 4 bases between them. CDR3 length equals 11 residues. The sample taken for sequencing was peripheral blood. The V call is TRBV20-1, the J call TRBJ1-3; D unclear. The source of this sequence is a man aged 50 to 60 with active or convalescent COVID-19. The CDR3 reads CSARDANTIYF. The DNA for the CDR3 is TGCAGTGCTAGAGATGCGAACACCATATATTTT.